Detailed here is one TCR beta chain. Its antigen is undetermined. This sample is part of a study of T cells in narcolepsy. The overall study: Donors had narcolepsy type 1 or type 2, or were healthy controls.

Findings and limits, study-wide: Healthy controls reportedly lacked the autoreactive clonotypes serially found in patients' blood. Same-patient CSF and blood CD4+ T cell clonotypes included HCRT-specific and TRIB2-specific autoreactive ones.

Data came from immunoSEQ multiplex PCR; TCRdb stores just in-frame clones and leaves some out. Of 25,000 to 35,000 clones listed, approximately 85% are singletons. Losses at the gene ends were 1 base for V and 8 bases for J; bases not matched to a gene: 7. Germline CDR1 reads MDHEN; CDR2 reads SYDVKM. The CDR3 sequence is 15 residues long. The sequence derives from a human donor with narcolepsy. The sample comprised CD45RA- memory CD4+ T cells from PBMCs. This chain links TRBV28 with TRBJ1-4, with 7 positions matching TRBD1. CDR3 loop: CASSLLTGYGEKLFF. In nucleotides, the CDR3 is TGTGCCAGCAGTTTATTGACAGGGTACGGCGAAAAACTGTTTTTT.